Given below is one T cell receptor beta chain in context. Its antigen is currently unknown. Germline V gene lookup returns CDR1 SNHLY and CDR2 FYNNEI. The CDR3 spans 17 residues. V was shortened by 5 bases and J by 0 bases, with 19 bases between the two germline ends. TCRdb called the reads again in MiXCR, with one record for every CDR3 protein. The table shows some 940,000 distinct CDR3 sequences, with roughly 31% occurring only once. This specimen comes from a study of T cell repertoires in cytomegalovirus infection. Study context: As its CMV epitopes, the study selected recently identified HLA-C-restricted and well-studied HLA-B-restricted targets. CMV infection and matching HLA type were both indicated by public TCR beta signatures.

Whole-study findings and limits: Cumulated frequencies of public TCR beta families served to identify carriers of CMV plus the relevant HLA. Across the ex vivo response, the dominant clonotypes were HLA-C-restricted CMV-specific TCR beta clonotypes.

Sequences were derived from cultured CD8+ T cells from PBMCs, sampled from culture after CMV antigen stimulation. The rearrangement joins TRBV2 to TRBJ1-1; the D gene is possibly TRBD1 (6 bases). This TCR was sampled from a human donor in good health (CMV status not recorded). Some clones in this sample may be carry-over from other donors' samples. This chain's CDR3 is CASSLPVKGGMNTEAFF. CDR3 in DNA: TGTGCCAGCAGTCTCCCTGTTAAGGGGGGGATGAACACTGAAGCTTTCTTT.